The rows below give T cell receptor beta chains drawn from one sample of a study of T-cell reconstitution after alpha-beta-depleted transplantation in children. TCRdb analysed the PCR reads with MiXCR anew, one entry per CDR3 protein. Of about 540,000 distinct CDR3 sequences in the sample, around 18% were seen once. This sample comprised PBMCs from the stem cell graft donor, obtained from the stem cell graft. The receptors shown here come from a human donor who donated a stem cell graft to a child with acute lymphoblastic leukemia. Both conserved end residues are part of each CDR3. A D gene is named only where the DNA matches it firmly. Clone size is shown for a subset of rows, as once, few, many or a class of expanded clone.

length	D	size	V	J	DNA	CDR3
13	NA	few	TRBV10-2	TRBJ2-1	TGCGCCAGCAGTGAGACACCTTATCCGCGGCAGTTCTTC	CASSETPYPRQFF
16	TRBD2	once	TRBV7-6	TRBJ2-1	TGTGCCAGCAGCTTAGAGGGACTAGCGGGAGGGAATGAGCAGTTCTTC	CASSLEGLAGGNEQFF
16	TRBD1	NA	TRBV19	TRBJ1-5	TGTGCCAGTAGTGCCCCGGGACAGGGGGGCAATCAGCCCCAGCATTTT	CASSAPGQGGNQPQHF
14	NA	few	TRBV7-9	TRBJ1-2	TGTGCCAGCAGCCTCGGGACAATGAACTATGGCTACACCTTC	CASSLGTMNYGYTF
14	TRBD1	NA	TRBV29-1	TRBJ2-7	TGCAGCGTTGGCAGGGACAGGGTCCCCTACGAGCAGTACTTC	CSVGRDRVPYEQYF
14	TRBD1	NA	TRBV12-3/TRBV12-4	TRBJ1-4	TGTGCCAGCAGTGCGGACAGGGAAGGTGAAAAACTGTTTTTT	CASSADREGEKLFF
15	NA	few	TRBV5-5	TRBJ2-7	TGTGCCAGCAGCTTGGATATGGTAGCGGCCTACGAGCAGTACTTC	CASSLDMVAAYEQYF
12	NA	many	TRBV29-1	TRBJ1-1	TGCAGCGTTGTCGGGAGGAACACTGAAGCTTTCTTT	CSVVGRNTEAFF
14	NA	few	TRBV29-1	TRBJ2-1	TGCAGCGTTGAAGATTATTGGGGGGAGAATGAGCAGTTCTTC	CSVEDYWGENEQFF
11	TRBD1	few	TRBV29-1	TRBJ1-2	TGCAGCGTTCAGGGGGCGCCGGGCTACACCTTC	CSVQGAPGYTF
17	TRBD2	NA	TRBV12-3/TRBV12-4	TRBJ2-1	TGTGCCAGCAGTTACACATTGAGCGGGAGTGTCGCCAATGAGCAGTTCTTC	CASSYTLSGSVANEQFF
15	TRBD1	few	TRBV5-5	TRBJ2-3	TGTGCCGGCCCGCGCCGGGACAGGAGGTCGGATACGCAGTATTTT	CAGPRRDRRSDTQYF
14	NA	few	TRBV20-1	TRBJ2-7	TGCAGTGCTAGACCTCCCTTAAGCTCCTACGAGCAGTACTTC	CSARPPLSSYEQYF
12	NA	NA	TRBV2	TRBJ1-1	TGTGCCAGCAGTCTAGGGTGGACTGAAGCTTTCTTT	CASSLGWTEAFF
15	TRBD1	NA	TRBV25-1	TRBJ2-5	TGTGCCAGCACTCCAAGGACAGGCGGACAAGAGACCCAGTACTTC	CASTPRTGGQETQYF
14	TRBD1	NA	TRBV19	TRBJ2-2	TGTGCCAGTGGGGACAGGCCGAACACCGGGGAGCTGTTTTTT	CASGDRPNTGELFF
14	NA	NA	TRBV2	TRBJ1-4	TGTGCCAGCTTAAAGGGGTCCAGGAATGAAAAACTGTTTTTT	CASLKGSRNEKLFF
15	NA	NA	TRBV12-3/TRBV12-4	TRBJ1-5	TGTGCCAGCAGTACAAGACAGTTCTGGGATCAGCCCCAGCATTTT	CASSTRQFWDQPQHF
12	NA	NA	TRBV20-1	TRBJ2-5	TGCAGTGCTAGTACCCGGGAAGAGACCCAGTACTTC	CSASTREETQYF
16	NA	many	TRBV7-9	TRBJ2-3	TGTGCCAGCAGCTTAGCGCTGCGGGACCCTACAGATACGCAGTATTTT	CASSLALRDPTDTQYF
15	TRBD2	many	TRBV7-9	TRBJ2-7	TGTGCCAGCAGCTTAGAACTAGCGGGACCTTACGAGCAGTACTTC	CASSLELAGPYEQYF
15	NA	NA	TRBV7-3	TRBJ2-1	TGTGCCAGCAGCTTAATTGGAGGGCTCTACAATGAGCAGTTCTTC	CASSLIGGLYNEQFF